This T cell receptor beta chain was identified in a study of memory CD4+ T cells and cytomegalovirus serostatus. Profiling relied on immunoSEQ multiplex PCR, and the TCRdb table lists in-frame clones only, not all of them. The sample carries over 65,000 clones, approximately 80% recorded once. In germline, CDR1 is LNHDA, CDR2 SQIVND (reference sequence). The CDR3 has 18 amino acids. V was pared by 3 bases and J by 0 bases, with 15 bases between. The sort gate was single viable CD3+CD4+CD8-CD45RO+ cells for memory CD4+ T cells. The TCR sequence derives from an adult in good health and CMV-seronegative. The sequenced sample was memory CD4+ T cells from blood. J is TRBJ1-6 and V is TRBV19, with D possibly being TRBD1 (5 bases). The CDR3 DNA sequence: TGTGCCAGTAGTATTAGTCTGCCCGGGACCTCCTATAATTCACCCCTCCACTTT. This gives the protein CASSISLPGTSYNSPLHF.